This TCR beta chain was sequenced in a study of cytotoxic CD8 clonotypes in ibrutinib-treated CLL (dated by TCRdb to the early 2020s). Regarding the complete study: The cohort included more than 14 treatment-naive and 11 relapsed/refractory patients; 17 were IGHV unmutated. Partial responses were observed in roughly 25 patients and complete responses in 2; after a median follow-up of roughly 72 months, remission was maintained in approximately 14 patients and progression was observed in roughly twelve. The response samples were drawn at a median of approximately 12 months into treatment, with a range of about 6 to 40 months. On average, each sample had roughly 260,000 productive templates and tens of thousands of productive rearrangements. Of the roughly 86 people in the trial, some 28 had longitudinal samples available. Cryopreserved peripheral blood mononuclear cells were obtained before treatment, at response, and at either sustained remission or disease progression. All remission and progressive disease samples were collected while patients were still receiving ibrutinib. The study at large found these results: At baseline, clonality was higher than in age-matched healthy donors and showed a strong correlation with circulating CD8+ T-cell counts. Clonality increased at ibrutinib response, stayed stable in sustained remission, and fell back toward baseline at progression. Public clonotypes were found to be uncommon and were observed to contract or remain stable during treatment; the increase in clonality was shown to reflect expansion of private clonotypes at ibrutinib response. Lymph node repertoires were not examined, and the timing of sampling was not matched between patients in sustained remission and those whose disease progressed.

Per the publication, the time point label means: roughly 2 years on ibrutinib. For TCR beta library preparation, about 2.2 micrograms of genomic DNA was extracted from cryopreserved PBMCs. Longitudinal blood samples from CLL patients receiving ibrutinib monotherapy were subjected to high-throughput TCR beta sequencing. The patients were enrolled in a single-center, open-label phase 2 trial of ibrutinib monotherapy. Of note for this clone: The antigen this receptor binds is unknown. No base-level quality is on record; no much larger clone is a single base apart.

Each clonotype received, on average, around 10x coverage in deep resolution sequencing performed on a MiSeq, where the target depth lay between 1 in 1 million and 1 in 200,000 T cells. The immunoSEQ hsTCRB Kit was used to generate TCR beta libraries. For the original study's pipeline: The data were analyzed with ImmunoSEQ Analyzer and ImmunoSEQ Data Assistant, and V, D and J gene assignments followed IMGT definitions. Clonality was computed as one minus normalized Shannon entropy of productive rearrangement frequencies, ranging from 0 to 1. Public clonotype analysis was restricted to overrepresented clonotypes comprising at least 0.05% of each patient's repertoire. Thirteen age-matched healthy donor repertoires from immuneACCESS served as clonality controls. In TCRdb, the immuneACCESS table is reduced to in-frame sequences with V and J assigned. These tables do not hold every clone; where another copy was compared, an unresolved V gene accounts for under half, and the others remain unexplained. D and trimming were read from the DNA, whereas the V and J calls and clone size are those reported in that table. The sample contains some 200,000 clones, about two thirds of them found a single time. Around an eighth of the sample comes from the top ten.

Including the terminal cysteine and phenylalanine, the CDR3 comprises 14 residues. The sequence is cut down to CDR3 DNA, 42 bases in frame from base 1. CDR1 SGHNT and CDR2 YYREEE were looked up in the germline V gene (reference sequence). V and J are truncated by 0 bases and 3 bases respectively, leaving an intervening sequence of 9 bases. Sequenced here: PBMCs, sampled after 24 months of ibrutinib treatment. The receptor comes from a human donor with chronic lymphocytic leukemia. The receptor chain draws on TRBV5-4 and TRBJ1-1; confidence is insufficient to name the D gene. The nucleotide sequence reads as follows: TGTGCCAGCAGCTTGGGAATTGAAGACACTGAAGCTTTCTTT. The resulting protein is CASSLGIEDTEAFF.